A selection of T cell receptor beta chains follows, all from one sample in a study of control samples from healthy donors and cancer patients. The method was immunoSEQ multiplex PCR; TCRdb's version includes in-frame clones alone and lacks a portion of them. Altogether roughly 120,000 clones are present, just under 95% being singletons, with the ten largest covering less than 4%. Sequences were obtained from blood. All receptors derive from a man younger than 45 in good health. The CDR3 runs from the conserved cysteine through the conserved F or W. D genes are given only for firm matches. Size values are once, few and many counts, or a class for expanded clones, and some rows have none.

v_gene,abundance,d_gene,j_gene,CDR3nt,CDR3aa
TRBV7-8,.,.,TRBJ1-1,TGTGCCAGCAGCTTAAGATCTGTGAACACTGAAGCTTTCTTT,CASSLRSVNTEAFF
TRBV6-5,once,.,TRBJ2-3,TGTGCCCTCAGGGAGTCCCCAGATACGCAGTATTTT,CALRESPDTQYF
TRBV6-5,.,TRBD1,TRBJ1-2,TGTGCCAGCAGTACCACAGGGGTCCGCTATGGCTACACCTTC,CASSTTGVRYGYTF
TRBV6-5,.,.,TRBJ1-6,TGTGCCAGCAGGGCCAGACAGATTAGGAATTCACCCCTCCACTTT,CASRARQIRNSPLHF
TRBV27,.,TRBD1,TRBJ1-6,TGTGCCAGCAGTTCCGGGACAGGGAGTTCACCCCTCCACTTT,CASSSGTGSSPLHF
TRBV12-5,.,.,TRBJ2-7,TGTGCTAGTGGTTTGGTACTGGGGGGCGGTGGCCACGAGCAGTACTTC,CASGLVLGGGGHEQYF
TRBV5-1,.,.,TRBJ1-5,TGCGCCAGCAGCTTGATGGGCGGACCGACGCAGCCCCAGCATTTT,CASSLMGGPTQPQHF
TRBV18,.,.,TRBJ1-1,TGTGCCAGCTCACCAGTAGGGAGGTGGAACACTGAAGCTTTCTTT,CASSPVGRWNTEAFF
TRBV15,.,TRBD2,TRBJ2-3,TGTGCCACCAGCTTCAGACTAGCACCTACGCAGTATTTT,CATSFRLAPTQYF
TRBV10-1,.,.,TRBJ1-5,TGCGCCAGCAGTGAGTCTGGGGGAGTCCCCCAGCATTTT,CASSESGGVPQHF
TRBV9,.,.,TRBJ1-2,TGTGCCAGCAGCGTAGATGAATGGGGGCGGGGTGGCTACACCTTC,CASSVDEWGRGGYTF
TRBV20-1,.,.,TRBJ1-2,TGCAGGGGGGGCTATGGCTACACCTTC,CRGGYGYTF
TRBV28,.,.,TRBJ1-1,TGTGCCAGCAGTTTCTGGACTGAAGCTTTCTTT,CASSFWTEAFF
TRBV19,.,.,TRBJ2-5,TGTGCCAGTAGTATCAGGGATCAAGAGACCCAGTACTTC,CASSIRDQETQYF
TRBV4-1,.,.,TRBJ1-6,TGCGCCAGCAGCCAAGTACCGATTTCACCCCTCCACTTT,CASSQVPISPLHF
TRBV6-5,.,TRBD1,TRBJ1-1,TGTGCCAGTACCGGGACAGGGGCCGTTGAAGCTTTCTTT,CASTGTGAVEAFF
TRBV7-9,.,TRBD1,TRBJ2-5,TGTGCCAGCAGCGCCCGACAGGGGCAACAAGAGACCCAGTACTTC,CASSARQGQQETQYF
TRBV4-1,few,TRBD2,TRBJ2-1,TGCGCCAGCAGCCAAGGGGGGGGCTCCTACAATGAGCAGTTCTTC,CASSQGGGSYNEQFF
TRBV27,.,.,TRBJ2-2,TGTGCCAGCAGTTTGTTTGACGGGGAGCTGTTTTTT,CASSLFDGELFF
TRBV7-2,.,.,TRBJ1-1,TGTGCCAGCAGTCACCTTACACCTGAAGCTTTCTTT,CASSHLTPEAFF
TRBV6-2/TRBV6-3,.,TRBD1,TRBJ1-1,TGTGCCAGCACCCCTCAGGGGGCACTGAGGAACACTGAAGCTTTCTTT,CASTPQGALRNTEAFF
TRBV9,.,TRBD2,TRBJ2-1,TGTGCCAGCAGCGTAGCTACGGGGGGGAATGAGCAGTTCTTC,CASSVATGGNEQFF
TRBV30,few,.,TRBJ2-7,TGTGCCTGGGGGGACTCCTACGAGCAGTACTTC,CAWGDSYEQYF
TRBV14,.,.,TRBJ2-7,TGTGCCAGCAGCCAAGGGATATACACTGAGCAGTACTTC,CASSQGIYTEQYF
TRBV25-1,.,.,TRBJ2-1,TGTGCCAGCAGTGATGGGGGGTTAAATGGTGACAATGAGCAGTTCTTC,CASSDGGLNGDNEQFF
TRBV5-1,.,.,TRBJ1-1,TGCGCCAGCAGCTGGGCAGGGAGCACTGAAGCTTTCTTT,CASSWAGSTEAFF
TRBV2,.,.,TRBJ2-5,TGTGCCAGCAGTCCGCGGGCCACCCGACCAGAGACCCAGTACTTC,CASSPRATRPETQYF
TRBV30,.,.,TRBJ2-7,TGTGCCTGGGGACAGTCTCCCTACGAGCAGTACTTC,CAWGQSPYEQYF
TRBV7-6,once,TRBD2,TRBJ2-1,TGTGCCAGCAGCTACGTAGCGGGGGACTACAATGAGCAGTTCTTC,CASSYVAGDYNEQFF
TRBV4-1,.,.,TRBJ2-3,TGCGCCAGCAGCTGGACTACAGATACGCAGTATTTT,CASSWTTDTQYF
TRBV9,.,TRBD1,TRBJ1-4,TGTGCCAGCAGCGTGGGACAGGGGGCCGGGACTGAAAAACTGTTTTTT,CASSVGQGAGTEKLFF
TRBV13,.,.,TRBJ2-6,TGTGCCCGCCGCTCCCGGGCCCGGGGGCAATTGGGGGGTAACTCTGGGGCCAACGTCCTGACTTTC,CARRSRARGQLGGNSGANVLTF
TRBV23-1,once,.,TRBJ2-5,TGCGCCAGCAGTCAATCTCCAGGGGCGGAGACCCAGTACTTC,CASSQSPGAETQYF
TRBV7-3,.,.,TRBJ2-7,TGTGCCAGCAGCCCGGACCGAAGCTCCTACGAGCAGTACTTC,CASSPDRSSYEQYF
TRBV7-2,.,TRBD1,TRBJ2-5,TGTGCCAGCAGCCCCGGACAGGGAGAGACCCAGTACTTC,CASSPGQGETQYF
TRBV11-2,.,.,TRBJ2-7,TGTGCCAGTTCACCCCTCTACGAGCAGTACTTC,CASSPLYEQYF
TRBV6-4,many,TRBD2,TRBJ2-1,TGTGCCAGCAGTGGGGGCGGGGGCTCCTACAATGAGCAGTTCTTC,CASSGGGGSYNEQFF
TRBV6-5,.,TRBD2,TRBJ2-2,TGTGCCAGCAGTTGGGAGAGCGGGGGGAACACCGGGGAGCTGTTTTTT,CASSWESGGNTGELFF
TRBV21-1,.,.,TRBJ1-5,TGTGCCAGCAGCAAAGTCCATCAGCCCCAGCATTTT,CASSKVHQPQHF
TRBV19,.,TRBD1,TRBJ2-1,TGTGCCAGTAGTATGGCCGACAGGGGGGGCTACAATGAGCAGTTCTTC,CASSMADRGGYNEQFF
TRBV6-5,.,TRBD1,TRBJ2-7,TGTGCCAGCAGCCAGTCCAGGGGGCTATCCTACGAGCAGTACTTC,CASSQSRGLSYEQYF
TRBV6-6,.,TRBD1,TRBJ2-7,TGTGCCAGCAATCCCGACAGGGTGGGTCTTACCGAGCAGTACTTC,CASNPDRVGLTEQYF
TRBV5-1,.,.,TRBJ1-1,TGCGCCAGCAGCTTGGTGGAGTCATTACTATCTGAAGCTTTCTTT,CASSLVESLLSEAFF
TRBV27,.,.,TRBJ1-6,TGTGCCAGCAGTTCTCGGGCCCCAAACTCACCCCTCCACTTT,CASSSRAPNSPLHF
TRBV6-2/TRBV6-3,.,.,TRBJ2-1,TGTGCCAGCACCCCCGACAACAATGAGCAGTTCTTC,CASTPDNNEQFF
TRBV3-1/TRBV3-2,.,TRBD2,TRBJ2-7,TGTGCCAGCACCCGGACTAGCGGGGGGGCCGACTCCTACGAGCAGTACTTC,CASTRTSGGADSYEQYF
TRBV19,.,.,TRBJ2-6,TGTGCCAGTAGTCCCCGGCGGGTATTCTCTGGGGCCAACGTCCTGACTTTC,CASSPRRVFSGANVLTF
TRBV27,.,.,TRBJ1-6,TGTGCCAGCGCCGCCGATCGGTGGGGATATAATTCACCCCTCCACTTT,CASAADRWGYNSPLHF
TRBV4-3,.,.,TRBJ2-1,TGCGCCAGCAGCCAAGATAGGTGGTTAGGGGACTACAATGAGCAGTTCTTC,CASSQDRWLGDYNEQFF
TRBV3-1/TRBV3-2,once,TRBD1,TRBJ1-4,TGTGCCAGCAGCCAGGATGAGGGGGCAGTGGGAACTAATGAAAAACTGTTTTTT,CASSQDEGAVGTNEKLFF
TRBV7-9,.,.,TRBJ1-5,TGTGCCAGCAGCTTAGATACAGGGCTATCAGGGCCCCAGCATTTT,CASSLDTGLSGPQHF
TRBV10-1,.,TRBD1,TRBJ2-5,TGCGCCAGCAGCCCGCGGACAGGGCGAGAGACCCAGTACTTC,CASSPRTGRETQYF
TRBV6-5,.,.,TRBJ1-5,TGTGCCAGCAGTTTCACAGGAGGCAATCAGCCCCAGCATTTT,CASSFTGGNQPQHF
TRBV6-5,once,TRBD1,TRBJ2-2,TGTGCCAGCAGTCCCGGGACAGCTACCGGGGAGCTGTTTTTT,CASSPGTATGELFF
TRBV7-8,.,TRBD2,TRBJ2-7,TGTGCCAGCAGCCCGGGGGGGGATACCGAGCAGTACTTC,CASSPGGDTEQYF